This note documents a single T cell receptor (beta chain) sequence. The sample originates from a study of regulatory T cells in long-lasting Graves disease. Study details: Persistent Graves' disease meant over 5 years of antithyroid drugs with positive TSH receptor antibodies.

Deletions cut 3 bases from V and 7 bases from J, with 12 bases between. Germline CDR1 is MNHGY and CDR2 is SVAAGI. CDR3 length equals 14 residues. Specified time point: persistent/refractory GD, antithyroid drugs over 5 years with positive TRAb. RNA extracted from PBMCs served as the sequencing template. To make TCR beta libraries, researchers used iRepertoire HTBI primers and Arm-PCR of CDR3 regions. MiXCR, run by TCRdb on the multiplex PCR reads, gives a single entry per CDR3 protein. The sample has 700,000 or so distinct CDR3 sequences; around 30% are singletons. Sequences were derived from peripheral blood mononuclear cells (PBMCs), sampled when the disease was refractory, from a patient treated with antithyroid drugs. The chain joins TRBV6-9 to TRBJ1-4; no clear D. This TCR was sampled from a female donor with Graves disease. This chain's CDR3 is CASSYPGAGEKLFF. The CDR3 nucleotides read TGTGCCAGCAGTTACCCCGGCGCCGGTGAAAAACTGTTTTTT.